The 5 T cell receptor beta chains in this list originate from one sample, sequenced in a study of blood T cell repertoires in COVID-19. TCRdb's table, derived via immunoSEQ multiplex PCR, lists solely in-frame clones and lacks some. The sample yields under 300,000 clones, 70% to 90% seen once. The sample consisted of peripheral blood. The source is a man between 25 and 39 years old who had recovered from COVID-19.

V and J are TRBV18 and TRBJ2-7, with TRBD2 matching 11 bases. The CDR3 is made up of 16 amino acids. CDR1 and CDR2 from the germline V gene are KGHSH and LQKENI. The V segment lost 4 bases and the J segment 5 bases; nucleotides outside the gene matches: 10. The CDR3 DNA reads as TGTGCCAGCTCACGGTCGACTAGCGGGGCTATAGACGAGCAGTACTTC. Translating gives CASSRSTSGAIDEQYF. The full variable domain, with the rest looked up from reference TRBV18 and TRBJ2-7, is NAGVMQNPRHLVRRRGQEARLRCSPMKGHSHVYWYRQLPEEGLKFMVYLQKENIIDESGMPKERFSAEFPKEGPSILRIQQVVRGDSAAYFCASSRSTSGAIDEQYFGPGTRLTVT.

For the CDR3, the DNA is TGTGCCAGCGGGGTGAACACTGAAGCTTTCTTT. Protein sequence: CASGVNTEAFF. V and J are TRBV19 and TRBJ1-1; no clear D. V shed 9 bases and J shed 0 bases, with 5 bases lying between them. CDR1 is LNHDA and CDR2 is SQIVND in the germline V gene (reference sequence). CDR3 length: 11 residues.

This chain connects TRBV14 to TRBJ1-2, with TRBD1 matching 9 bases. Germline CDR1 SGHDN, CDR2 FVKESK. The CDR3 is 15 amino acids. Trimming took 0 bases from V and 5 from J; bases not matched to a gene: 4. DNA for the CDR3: TGTGCCAGCAGCCAAGATCGAGACAGGGGGTATGGCTACACCTTC. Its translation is CASSQDRDRGYGYTF.

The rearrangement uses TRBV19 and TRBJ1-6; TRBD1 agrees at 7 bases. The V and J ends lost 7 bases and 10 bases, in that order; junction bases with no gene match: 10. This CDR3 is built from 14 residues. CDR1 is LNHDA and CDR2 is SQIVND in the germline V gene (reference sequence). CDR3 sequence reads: CASIRTGDRSPLHF. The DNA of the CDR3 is TGTGCCAGTATTCGGACAGGCGATCGATCACCCCTCCACTTT.

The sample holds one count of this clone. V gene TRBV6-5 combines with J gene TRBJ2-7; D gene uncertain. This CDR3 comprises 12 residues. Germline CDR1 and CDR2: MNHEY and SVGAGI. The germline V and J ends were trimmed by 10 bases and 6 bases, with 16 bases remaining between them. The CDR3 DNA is TGTGCCACCACCCACCTAGACGGCGAGCAGTACTTC. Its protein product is CATTHLDGEQYF.